Presented here are 4 T cell receptor beta chains from one specimen sequenced in a study of T cell responses to AZD1222 COVID-19 vaccine. Clones were sequenced by immunoSEQ multiplex PCR, and TCRdb holds only the in-frame ones, with some missing. The sample consists of roughly 120,000 clones, approximately 91% of them appearing once. Sample: peripheral blood, taken on day 0 of AZD1222 vaccination. These TCRs come from an adult in good health.

The chain combines TRBV10-2 with TRBJ2-1, with a tentative D call TRBD2 (6 bases). CDR1 is WSHSY and CDR2 is SAAADI in the germline V gene. The V end lost 8 bases, the J end lost 0 bases, and 17 bases lay between the germline ends. The CDR3 is made up of 16 amino acids. The CDR3 DNA reads TGCGCCAGCTACCCCCTAGCGCCCAGCTCCTACAATGAGCAGTTCTTC. It yields the protein CASYPLAPSSYNEQFF.

The chain couples TRBV7-3 to TRBJ2-1; TRBD1 agrees at 7 bases. The germline V gene encodes CDR1 SGHTA and CDR2 FQGTGA. This CDR3 is built from 18 residues. V shed 0 bases and J 7 bases; nucleotides not matched to a gene: 15. CDR3 amino acids: CASSLTPVQGSTGNEQFF. The CDR3 coding sequence is TGTGCCAGCAGCTTAACCCCCGTTCAGGGTTCGACAGGGAATGAGCAGTTCTTC. Full variable domain (rest looked up from reference TRBV7-3 and TRBJ2-1): GAGVSQTPSNKVTEKGKYVELRCDPISGHTALYWYRQSLGQGPEFLIYFQGTGAADDSGLPNDRFFAVRPEGSVSTLKIQRTERGDSAVYLCASSLTPVQGSTGNEQFFGPGTRLTVL.

This chain uses TRBV10-3 with TRBJ2-3, with 9 bases matching TRBD1. The germline gives CDR1 ENHRY, CDR2 SYGVKD. The CDR3 totals 15 residues. With 6 bases clipped from V and 1 base from J, the junction kept 5 bases outside the gene matches. The CDR3 region has the DNA TGTGCCATCAGCCCGGGACAGGGTGGCACAGATACGCAGTATTTT. As protein: CAISPGQGGTDTQYF.

This chain uses TRBV19 with TRBJ1-4, with D maybe TRBD1 (6 bases). CDR1 is LNHDA, CDR2 SQIVND, per germline (reference sequence). The CDR3 covers 14 residues. Trimming removed 0 bases at V and 8 bases at J, with 10 bases between. Written as DNA, the CDR3 is TGTGCCAGTAGTATAGATACAGGGTACGAAAAACTGTTTTTT. Its translation: CASSIDTGYEKLFF. Supplemented by reference TRBV19 and TRBJ1-4, the full variable domain reads DGGITQSPKYLFRKEGQNVTLSCEQNLNHDAMYWYRQDPGQGLRLIYYSQIVNDFQKGDIAEGYSVSREKKESFPLTVTSAQKNPTAFYLCASSIDTGYEKLFFGSGTQLSVL.